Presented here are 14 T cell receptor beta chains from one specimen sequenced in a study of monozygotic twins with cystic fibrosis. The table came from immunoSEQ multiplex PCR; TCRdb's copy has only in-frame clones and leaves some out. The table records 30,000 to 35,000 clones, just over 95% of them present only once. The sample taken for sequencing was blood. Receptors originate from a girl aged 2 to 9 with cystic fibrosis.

In nucleotides, the CDR3 is TGTGCCAGCAGTTACTCCCCCGGCTCCTATAATTCACCCCTCCACTTT. Protein: CASSYSPGSYNSPLHF. This rearrangement joins TRBV6-5 to TRBJ1-6; D unclear. The V gene lost 0 bases and the J gene lost 0 bases, with 6 bases spanning the gap. The CDR3 is made up of 16 amino acids. Germline V gives CDR1 MNHEY, CDR2 SVGAGI.

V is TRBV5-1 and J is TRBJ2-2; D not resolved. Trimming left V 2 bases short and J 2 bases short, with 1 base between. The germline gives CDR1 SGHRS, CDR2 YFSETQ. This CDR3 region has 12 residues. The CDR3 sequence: CASSFNTGELFF. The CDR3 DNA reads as TGCGCCAGCAGCTTCAACACCGGGGAGCTGTTTTTT. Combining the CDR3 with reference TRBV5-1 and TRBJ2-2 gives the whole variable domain KAGVTQTPRYLIKTRGQQVTLSCSPISGHRSVSWYQQTPGQGLQFLFEYFSETQRNKGNFPGRFSGRQFSNSRSEMNVSTLELGDSALYLCASSFNTGELFFGEGSRLTVL.

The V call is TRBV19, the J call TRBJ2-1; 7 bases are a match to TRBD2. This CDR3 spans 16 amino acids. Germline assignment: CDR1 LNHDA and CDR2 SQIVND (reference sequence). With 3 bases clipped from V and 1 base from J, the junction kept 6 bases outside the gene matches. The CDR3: CASSISAGESYNEQFF. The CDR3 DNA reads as TGTGCCAGTAGTATCTCCGCGGGGGAATCCTACAATGAGCAGTTCTTC. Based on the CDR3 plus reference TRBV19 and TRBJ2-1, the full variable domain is DGGITQSPKYLFRKEGQNVTLSCEQNLNHDAMYWYRQDPGQGLRLIYYSQIVNDFQKGDIAEGYSVSREKKESFPLTVTSAQKNPTAFYLCASSISAGESYNEQFFGPGTRLTVL.

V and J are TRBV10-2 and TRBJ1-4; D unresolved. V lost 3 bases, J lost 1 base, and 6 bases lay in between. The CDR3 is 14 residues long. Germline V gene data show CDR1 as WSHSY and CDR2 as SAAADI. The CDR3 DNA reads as TGCGCCAGCAGTGAATGGGGAACTAATGAAAAACTGTTTTTT. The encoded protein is CASSEWGTNEKLFF.

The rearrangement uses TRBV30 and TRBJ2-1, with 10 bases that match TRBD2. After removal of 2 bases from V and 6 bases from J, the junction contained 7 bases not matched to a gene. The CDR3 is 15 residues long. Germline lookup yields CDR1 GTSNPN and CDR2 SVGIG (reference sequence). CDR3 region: CAWSPLAGVGNEQFF. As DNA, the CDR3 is TGTGCCTGGAGTCCTCTAGCGGGAGTTGGCAATGAGCAGTTCTTC.

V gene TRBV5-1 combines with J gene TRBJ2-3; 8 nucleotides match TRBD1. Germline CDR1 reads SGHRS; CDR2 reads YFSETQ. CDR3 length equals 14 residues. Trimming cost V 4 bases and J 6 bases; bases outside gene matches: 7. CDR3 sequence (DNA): TGCGCCAGCAGCGAACGGACAGGGTTGGATACGCAGTATTTT. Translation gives CASSERTGLDTQYF.

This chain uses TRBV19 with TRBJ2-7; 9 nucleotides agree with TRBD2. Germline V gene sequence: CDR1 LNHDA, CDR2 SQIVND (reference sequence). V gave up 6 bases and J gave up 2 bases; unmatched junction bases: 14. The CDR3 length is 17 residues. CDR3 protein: CASSQRGGGRAAYEQYF. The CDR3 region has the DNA TGTGCCAGTAGCCAAAGAGGGGGCGGGAGGGCCGCCTACGAGCAGTACTTC.

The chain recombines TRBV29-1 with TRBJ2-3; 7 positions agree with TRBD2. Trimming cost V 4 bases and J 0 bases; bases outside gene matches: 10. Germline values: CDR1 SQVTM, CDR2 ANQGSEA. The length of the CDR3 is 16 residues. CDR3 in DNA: TGCAGCGTTGTCTTACTAGCGTCTACTAGCACAGATACGCAGTATTTT. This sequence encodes CSVVLLASTSTDTQYF.

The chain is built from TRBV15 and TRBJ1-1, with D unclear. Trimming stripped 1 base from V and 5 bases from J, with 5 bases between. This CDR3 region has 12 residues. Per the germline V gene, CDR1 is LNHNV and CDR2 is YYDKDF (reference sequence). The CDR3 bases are TGTGCCACCAGCAGAGTAGGGACTGAAGCTTTCTTT. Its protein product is CATSRVGTEAFF.

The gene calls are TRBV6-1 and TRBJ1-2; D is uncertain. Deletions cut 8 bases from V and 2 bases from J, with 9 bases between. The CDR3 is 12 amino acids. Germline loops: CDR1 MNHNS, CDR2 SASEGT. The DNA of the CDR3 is TGTGCCAGCCGAACGCAGAACTATGGCTACACCTTC. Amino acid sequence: CASRTQNYGYTF.

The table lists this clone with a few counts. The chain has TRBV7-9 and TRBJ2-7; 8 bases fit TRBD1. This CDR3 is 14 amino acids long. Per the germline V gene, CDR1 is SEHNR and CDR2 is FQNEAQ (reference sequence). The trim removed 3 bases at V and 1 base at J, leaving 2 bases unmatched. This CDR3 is CASSLWTGSYEQYF. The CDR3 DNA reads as TGTGCCAGCAGCTTGTGGACAGGGTCCTACGAGCAGTACTTC.

The CDR3 DNA reads as TGTGCCAGCAGTTTAGGCGGAGGGTCGGGCGACGAGCAGTACTTC. Amino acid sequence: CASSLGGGSGDEQYF. The rearrangement joins TRBV27 to TRBJ2-7; D may be TRBD2 (6 bases). The ends were cut back, 2 bases at V and 5 bases at J, with 16 bases in the middle. Germline V gene sequence: CDR1 MNHEY, CDR2 SMNVEV (reference sequence). The CDR3 is 15 residues long.

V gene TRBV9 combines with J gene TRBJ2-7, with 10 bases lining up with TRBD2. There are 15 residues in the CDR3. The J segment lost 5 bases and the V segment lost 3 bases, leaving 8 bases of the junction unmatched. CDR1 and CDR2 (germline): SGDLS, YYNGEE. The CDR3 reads CASSASGTSADEQYF. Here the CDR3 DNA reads TGTGCCAGCAGCGCCTCCGGGACTAGCGCAGACGAGCAGTACTTC.

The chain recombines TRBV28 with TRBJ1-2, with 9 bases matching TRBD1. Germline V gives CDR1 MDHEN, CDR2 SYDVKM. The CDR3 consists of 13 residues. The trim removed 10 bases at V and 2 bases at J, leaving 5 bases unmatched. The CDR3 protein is CATPGQGNYGYTF. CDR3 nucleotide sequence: TGTGCCACGCCGGGACAGGGAAACTATGGCTACACCTTC.